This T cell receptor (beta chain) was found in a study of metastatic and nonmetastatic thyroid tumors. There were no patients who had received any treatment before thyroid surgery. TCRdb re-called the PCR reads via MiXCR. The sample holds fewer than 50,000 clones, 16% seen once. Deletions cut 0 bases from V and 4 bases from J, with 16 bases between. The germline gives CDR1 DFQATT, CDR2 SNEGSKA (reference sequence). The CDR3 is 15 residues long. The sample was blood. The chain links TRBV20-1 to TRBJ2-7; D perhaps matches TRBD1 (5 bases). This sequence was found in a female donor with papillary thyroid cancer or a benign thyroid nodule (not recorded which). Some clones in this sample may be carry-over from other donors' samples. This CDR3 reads CSARDKGPGPYEQYF. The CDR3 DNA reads TGCAGTGCTAGAGATAAGGGGCCCGGACCTTACGAGCAGTACTTC.